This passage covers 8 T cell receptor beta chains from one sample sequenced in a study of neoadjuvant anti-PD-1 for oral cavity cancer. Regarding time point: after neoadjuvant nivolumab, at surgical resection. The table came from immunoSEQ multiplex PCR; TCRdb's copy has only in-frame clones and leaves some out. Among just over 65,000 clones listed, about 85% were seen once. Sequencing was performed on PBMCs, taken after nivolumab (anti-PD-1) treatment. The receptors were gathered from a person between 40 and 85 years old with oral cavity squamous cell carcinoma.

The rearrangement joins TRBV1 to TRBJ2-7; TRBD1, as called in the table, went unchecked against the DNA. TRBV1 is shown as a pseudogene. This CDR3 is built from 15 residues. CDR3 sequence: CTSSQDDGHSHEQYF. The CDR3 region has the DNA TGCACCAGCAGCCAAGATGATGGACATTCCCACGAGCAGTACTTC.

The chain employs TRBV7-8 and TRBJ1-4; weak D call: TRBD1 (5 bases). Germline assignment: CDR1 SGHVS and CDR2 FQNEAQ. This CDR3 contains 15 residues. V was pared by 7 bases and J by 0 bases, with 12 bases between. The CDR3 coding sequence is TGTGCCAGCACCGGTGGGGCTTCAACTAATGAAAAACTGTTTTTT. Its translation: CASTGGASTNEKLFF.

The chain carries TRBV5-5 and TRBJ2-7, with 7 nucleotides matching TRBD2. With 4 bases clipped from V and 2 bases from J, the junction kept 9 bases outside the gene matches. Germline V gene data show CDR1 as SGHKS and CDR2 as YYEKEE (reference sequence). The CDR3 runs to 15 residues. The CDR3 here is CASSASGKGPYEQYF. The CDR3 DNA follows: TGTGCCAGCAGCGCGAGCGGGAAGGGGCCCTACGAGCAGTACTTC.

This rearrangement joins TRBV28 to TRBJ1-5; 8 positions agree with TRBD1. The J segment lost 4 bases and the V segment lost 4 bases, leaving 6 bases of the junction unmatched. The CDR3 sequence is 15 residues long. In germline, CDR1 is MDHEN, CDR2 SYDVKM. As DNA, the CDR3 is TGTGCCAGCAGTTCAGTCGGGACAGGAAATCAGCCCCAGCATTTT. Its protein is CASSSVGTGNQPQHF.

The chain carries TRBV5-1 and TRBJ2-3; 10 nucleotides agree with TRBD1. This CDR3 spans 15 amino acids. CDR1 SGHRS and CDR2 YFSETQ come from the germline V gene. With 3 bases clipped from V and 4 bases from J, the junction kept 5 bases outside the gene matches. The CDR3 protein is CASSSTGGAADTQYF. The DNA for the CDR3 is TGCGCCAGCAGCTCGACAGGGGGCGCGGCAGATACGCAGTATTTT.

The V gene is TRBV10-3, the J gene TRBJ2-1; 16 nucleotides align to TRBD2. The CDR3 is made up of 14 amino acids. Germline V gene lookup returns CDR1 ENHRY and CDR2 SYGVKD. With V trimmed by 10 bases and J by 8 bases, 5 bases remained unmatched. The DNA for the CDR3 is TGTGCCACCTCTGGGACTAGCGGGAGGGATGAGCAGTTCTTC. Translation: CATSGTSGRDEQFF.

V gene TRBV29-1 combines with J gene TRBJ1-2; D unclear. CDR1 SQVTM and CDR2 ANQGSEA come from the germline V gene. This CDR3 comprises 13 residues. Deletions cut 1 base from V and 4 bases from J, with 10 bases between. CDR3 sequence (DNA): TGCAGCGTTGAAGCAGCTGCCCTCTATGGCTACACCTTC. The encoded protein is CSVEAAALYGYTF.

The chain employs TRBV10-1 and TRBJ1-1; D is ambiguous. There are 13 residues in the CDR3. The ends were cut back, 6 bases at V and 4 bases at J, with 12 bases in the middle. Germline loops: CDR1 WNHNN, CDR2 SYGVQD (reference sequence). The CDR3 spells CASSAQGSTEAFF. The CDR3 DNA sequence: TGCGCCAGCAGCGCCCAAGGGAGCACTGAAGCTTTCTTT.